A selection of T cell receptor beta chains follows, all from one sample in a study of blood T cell repertoires in COVID-19. Produced via immunoSEQ multiplex PCR; TCRdb's table is partial and in-frame only. The sample holds about 99,000 clones, around nine tenths seen once. The sample comprised peripheral blood. Receptors were obtained from a man aged 45 to 65 with COVID-19, enrolled during active disease. The CDR3 runs from the conserved cysteine through the conserved F or W. A D gene is named only where the DNA matches it firmly. The listing skips clone size in some rows; elsewhere it reads once, few, many or a size class.

d_call: .
v_call: TRBV6-5
j_call: TRBJ1-6
clone_size: once
cdr3_nt: TGTGCCAGCAGTTACACCGGGACACTGAATTCACCCCTCCACTTT
cdr3_aa: CASSYTGTLNSPLHF

d_call: TRBD1
v_call: TRBV7-9
j_call: TRBJ1-1
clone_size: .
cdr3_nt: TGTGCCAGCAGCCTAGGGACAGGGGGGATGAACACTGAAGCTTTCTTT
cdr3_aa: CASSLGTGGMNTEAFF

d_call: TRBD1
v_call: TRBV28
j_call: TRBJ1-2
clone_size: .
cdr3_nt: TGTGCCAGCAGTTTAGTCGCCGGGACAGGGCGCTTCTATGGCTACACCTTC
cdr3_aa: CASSLVAGTGRFYGYTF

d_call: .
v_call: TRBV30
j_call: TRBJ1-5
clone_size: .
cdr3_nt: TGTACCTGGAGTCCTGGGAGTAATCAGCCCCAGCATTTT
cdr3_aa: CTWSPGSNQPQHF

d_call: TRBD1
v_call: TRBV5-6
j_call: TRBJ1-2
clone_size: .
cdr3_nt: TGTGCCAGCAGCTTGGGACAGGGAAACTATGGCTACACCTTC
cdr3_aa: CASSLGQGNYGYTF

d_call: TRBD1
v_call: TRBV7-9
j_call: TRBJ1-2
clone_size: .
cdr3_nt: TGTGCCAGCAGCTACTTCCGGACAGGGGCTGGCTACACCTTC
cdr3_aa: CASSYFRTGAGYTF

d_call: .
v_call: TRBV2
j_call: TRBJ2-3
clone_size: .
cdr3_nt: TGTGCCAGCAGTGGACGGGATACAGATACGCAGTATTTT
cdr3_aa: CASSGRDTDTQYF

d_call: .
v_call: TRBV7-3
j_call: TRBJ1-1
clone_size: .
cdr3_nt: TGTGCCAGCAGCCCATCCGGCAGGGGTGGGACTGAAGCTTTCTTT
cdr3_aa: CASSPSGRGGTEAFF

d_call: TRBD1
v_call: TRBV28
j_call: TRBJ1-5
clone_size: once
cdr3_nt: TGTGCCAGCAGTTTGGGACAGGGAAGGATTCAGCCCCAGCATTTT
cdr3_aa: CASSLGQGRIQPQHF

d_call: .
v_call: TRBV11-2
j_call: TRBJ2-3
clone_size: .
cdr3_nt: TGTGCCAGCAGCCCACAGGACGGGCATACGCAGTATTTT
cdr3_aa: CASSPQDGHTQYF

d_call: TRBD1
v_call: TRBV3-1/TRBV3-2
j_call: TRBJ1-3
clone_size: .
cdr3_nt: TGTGCCAGCAGCCAGGGGACAGGGCCGGACTCTGGAAACACCATATATTTT
cdr3_aa: CASSQGTGPDSGNTIYF

d_call: .
v_call: TRBV4-2
j_call: TRBJ1-5
clone_size: .
cdr3_nt: TGTGCCAGCAGCCAAGCCGGGAGAGACCAGCCCCAGCATTTT
cdr3_aa: CASSQAGRDQPQHF

d_call: .
v_call: TRBV1
j_call: TRBJ2-1
clone_size: .
cdr3_nt: TGCACCAGCAGCCAAGGTGGAGCGGGGGAGTACAATGAGCAGTTCTTC
cdr3_aa: CTSSQGGAGEYNEQFF

d_call: .
v_call: TRBV19
j_call: TRBJ2-7
clone_size: .
cdr3_nt: TGTGCCAGTAGTACAATACAGGGTGTCTACGAGCAGTACTTC
cdr3_aa: CASSTIQGVYEQYF

d_call: TRBD1
v_call: TRBV4-1
j_call: TRBJ2-2
clone_size: .
cdr3_nt: TGCGCCAGCAGCCAGGACAGGGCCACCGGGGAGCTGTTTTTT
cdr3_aa: CASSQDRATGELFF

d_call: .
v_call: TRBV24-1
j_call: TRBJ2-3
clone_size: .
cdr3_nt: TGTGCCACCAGTCTGGGGTATAGCGTAGATACGCAGTATTTT
cdr3_aa: CATSLGYSVDTQYF

d_call: .
v_call: TRBV19
j_call: TRBJ2-3
clone_size: .
cdr3_nt: TGTGCCAGTAGTATCCCGGCCCGGGGGCAGTATTTT
cdr3_aa: CASSIPARGQYF

d_call: .
v_call: TRBV19
j_call: TRBJ1-4
clone_size: .
cdr3_nt: TGTGCCAGTAGTATGCAGGGTGAAAAACTGTTTTTT
cdr3_aa: CASSMQGEKLFF

d_call: .
v_call: TRBV5-1
j_call: TRBJ2-7
clone_size: .
cdr3_nt: TGCGCCAGCAGCGACCTGGCGGGGGCTACCTACGAGCAGTACTTC
cdr3_aa: CASSDLAGATYEQYF

d_call: .
v_call: TRBV5-1
j_call: TRBJ2-5
clone_size: .
cdr3_nt: TGCGCCAGCAGCGGGGCAGCCCAAGAGACCCAGTACTTC
cdr3_aa: CASSGAAQETQYF

d_call: TRBD2
v_call: TRBV29-1
j_call: TRBJ2-7
clone_size: .
cdr3_nt: TGCAGCGTAGAGCGGGGGCAAGGGTACGAGCAGTACTTC
cdr3_aa: CSVERGQGYEQYF

d_call: .
v_call: TRBV3-1/TRBV3-2
j_call: TRBJ2-3
clone_size: .
cdr3_nt: TGTGCCAGCAGCCAACTCACAGTATCCGGTTCTAGCACAGATACGCAGTATTTT
cdr3_aa: CASSQLTVSGSSTDTQYF

d_call: TRBD1
v_call: TRBV3-1/TRBV3-2
j_call: TRBJ1-4
clone_size: .
cdr3_nt: TGTGCCAGCAGCCGACAGGGGGACGGTGAAAAACTGTTTTTT
cdr3_aa: CASSRQGDGEKLFF

d_call: .
v_call: TRBV25-1
j_call: TRBJ2-3
clone_size: .
cdr3_nt: TGTGCCAGCAGCTTAGCCGGCACAGATACGCAGTATTTT
cdr3_aa: CASSLAGTDTQYF

d_call: .
v_call: TRBV7-6
j_call: TRBJ1-1
clone_size: .
cdr3_nt: TGTGCCAGCAGCCATACGACAGGAGGTAACACTGAAGCTTTCTTT
cdr3_aa: CASSHTTGGNTEAFF

d_call: .
v_call: TRBV2
j_call: TRBJ2-5
clone_size: .
cdr3_nt: TGTGCCAGCAGGTTAACTATAGCCCAGTACTTC
cdr3_aa: CASRLTIAQYF

d_call: TRBD1
v_call: TRBV4-2
j_call: TRBJ2-7
clone_size: .
cdr3_nt: TGTGCCAGCAGCGTACCGGGACAGGGTTTGGGCGAGCAGTACTTC
cdr3_aa: CASSVPGQGLGEQYF

d_call: .
v_call: TRBV6-5
j_call: TRBJ1-2
clone_size: .
cdr3_nt: TGTGCCAGCAGTTACGGGTCGACAGCTAACTATGGCTACACCTTC
cdr3_aa: CASSYGSTANYGYTF

d_call: .
v_call: TRBV5-1
j_call: TRBJ2-7
clone_size: .
cdr3_nt: TGCGCCAGCAGCTTGGGTGTACACAACTACGAGCAGTACTTC
cdr3_aa: CASSLGVHNYEQYF

d_call: .
v_call: TRBV18
j_call: TRBJ1-2
clone_size: .
cdr3_nt: TGTGCCAGCTCCTCCCAGGGGAACTATGGCTACACCTTC
cdr3_aa: CASSSQGNYGYTF

d_call: TRBD1
v_call: TRBV6-6
j_call: TRBJ2-7
clone_size: once
cdr3_nt: TGTGCCAGCAGTGACGGGGACAGCGGCTACGAGCAGTACTTC
cdr3_aa: CASSDGDSGYEQYF

d_call: TRBD2
v_call: TRBV18
j_call: TRBJ2-1
clone_size: .
cdr3_nt: TGTGCCAGCTCACCGCTCGCTAGCGGGGGGAGGAGGAATGAGCAGTTCTTC
cdr3_aa: CASSPLASGGRRNEQFF

d_call: .
v_call: TRBV19
j_call: TRBJ1-1
clone_size: .
cdr3_nt: TGTGCCAGTAGTATAAAGCGGGGCAGGACGATGAACACTGAAGCTTTCTTT
cdr3_aa: CASSIKRGRTMNTEAFF

d_call: .
v_call: TRBV4-2
j_call: TRBJ2-3
clone_size: .
cdr3_nt: TGTGCCAGCAGCCCGCGGGGGGACAGAAACACAGATACGCAGTATTTT
cdr3_aa: CASSPRGDRNTDTQYF

d_call: TRBD1
v_call: TRBV27
j_call: TRBJ2-3
clone_size: few
cdr3_nt: TGTGCCAGCAGCCGACAGGGTGGCGATACGCAGTATTTT
cdr3_aa: CASSRQGGDTQYF

d_call: TRBD1
v_call: TRBV14
j_call: TRBJ2-7
clone_size: .
cdr3_nt: TGTGCCAGCGCAGGACAGGCGACTTCATACGAGCAGTACTTC
cdr3_aa: CASAGQATSYEQYF

d_call: .
v_call: TRBV18
j_call: TRBJ2-2
clone_size: .
cdr3_nt: TGTGCCAGCTCACCACAGGGGTCCGGGGAGCTGTTTTTT
cdr3_aa: CASSPQGSGELFF

d_call: .
v_call: TRBV7-9
j_call: TRBJ1-6
clone_size: .
cdr3_nt: TGTGCCAGCAGCTTAGCAGGGAGTTCACCCCTCCACTTT
cdr3_aa: CASSLAGSSPLHF

d_call: TRBD2
v_call: TRBV7-9
j_call: TRBJ2-3
clone_size: .
cdr3_nt: TGTGCCAGCAGCCTTAGACTAGCGGGATTTGGCACAGATACGCAGTATTTT
cdr3_aa: CASSLRLAGFGTDTQYF

d_call: .
v_call: TRBV28
j_call: TRBJ1-2
clone_size: .
cdr3_nt: TGTGCCAGCAGTTTGACAGCACCCTCTAACTATGGCTACACCTTC
cdr3_aa: CASSLTAPSNYGYTF

d_call: .
v_call: TRBV3-1/TRBV3-2
j_call: TRBJ2-7
clone_size: .
cdr3_nt: TGTGCCAGCAGCCTCAGTGGAGTCTCCTACGAGCAGTACTTC
cdr3_aa: CASSLSGVSYEQYF

d_call: TRBD1
v_call: TRBV7-9
j_call: TRBJ2-3
clone_size: .
cdr3_nt: TGTGCCAGCAGCTTGACAGGGAGTACAGATACGCAGTATTTT
cdr3_aa: CASSLTGSTDTQYF

d_call: TRBD1
v_call: TRBV28
j_call: TRBJ1-2
clone_size: .
cdr3_nt: TGTGCCAGCAGAGGGGACAGGTCGTTTAACTATGGCTACACCTTC
cdr3_aa: CASRGDRSFNYGYTF

d_call: .
v_call: TRBV19
j_call: TRBJ2-1
clone_size: .
cdr3_nt: TGTGCCAGTAGTATTGGTGGGGGGACTCCCTACAATGAGCAGTTCTTC
cdr3_aa: CASSIGGGTPYNEQFF

d_call: TRBD1
v_call: TRBV19
j_call: TRBJ1-5
clone_size: .
cdr3_nt: TGTGCCAGTAGTTGGGACAGAAATCAGCCCCAGCATTTT
cdr3_aa: CASSWDRNQPQHF

d_call: TRBD1
v_call: TRBV6-6
j_call: TRBJ2-1
clone_size: .
cdr3_nt: TGTGCCAGCAGTAATGGACAGGGGGCGGCGGATGAGCAGTTCTTC
cdr3_aa: CASSNGQGAADEQFF

d_call: TRBD1
v_call: TRBV20-1
j_call: TRBJ1-2
clone_size: .
cdr3_nt: TGCAGTGCTAGTCCGGGACAGGGGGTTAGCTACACCTTC
cdr3_aa: CSASPGQGVSYTF

d_call: TRBD2
v_call: TRBV7-2
j_call: TRBJ2-7
clone_size: .
cdr3_nt: TGTGCCAGCAGCTTAACCGGACTAGCTACCTACGAGCAGTACTTC
cdr3_aa: CASSLTGLATYEQYF

d_call: .
v_call: TRBV5-4
j_call: TRBJ2-1
clone_size: .
cdr3_nt: TGTGCCAGCAGCTACGGCCGGGACATCTACAATGAGCAGTTCTTC
cdr3_aa: CASSYGRDIYNEQFF

d_call: .
v_call: TRBV5-4
j_call: TRBJ2-7
clone_size: .
cdr3_nt: TGTGCCAGCAGCTTGGGCCAGCGCGAGCAGTACTTC
cdr3_aa: CASSLGQREQYF

d_call: TRBD1
v_call: TRBV29-1
j_call: TRBJ1-2
clone_size: .
cdr3_nt: TGCAGCGACTGGGACAGTAGGACTTATGGCTACACCTTC
cdr3_aa: CSDWDSRTYGYTF

d_call: .
v_call: TRBV11-2
j_call: TRBJ2-7
clone_size: .
cdr3_nt: TGTGCCAGCAGCTTAGATGACATCCGCCTGCTTTACGAGCAGTACTTC
cdr3_aa: CASSLDDIRLLYEQYF

d_call: .
v_call: TRBV4-2
j_call: TRBJ1-2
clone_size: .
cdr3_nt: TGTGCCAGCAGCCAAGATTTGACCAGGGGATTGACATATGGCTACACCTTC
cdr3_aa: CASSQDLTRGLTYGYTF

d_call: TRBD1
v_call: TRBV4-3
j_call: TRBJ1-3
clone_size: .
cdr3_nt: TGCGCCAGCAGCCAAGATTCCCAGGGGGCGTTTGGAAACACCATATATTTT
cdr3_aa: CASSQDSQGAFGNTIYF